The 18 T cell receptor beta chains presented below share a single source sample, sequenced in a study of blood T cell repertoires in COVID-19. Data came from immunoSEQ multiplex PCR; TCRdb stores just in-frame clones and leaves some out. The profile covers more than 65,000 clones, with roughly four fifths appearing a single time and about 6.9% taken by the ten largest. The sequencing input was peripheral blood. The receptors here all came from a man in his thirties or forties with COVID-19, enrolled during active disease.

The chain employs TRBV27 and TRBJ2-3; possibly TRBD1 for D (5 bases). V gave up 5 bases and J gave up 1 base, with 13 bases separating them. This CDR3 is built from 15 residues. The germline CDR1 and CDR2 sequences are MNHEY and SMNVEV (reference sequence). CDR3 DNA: TGTGCCAGCAGTCCCTTGGGGCACGGCACAGATACGCAGTATTTT. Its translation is CASSPLGHGTDTQYF.

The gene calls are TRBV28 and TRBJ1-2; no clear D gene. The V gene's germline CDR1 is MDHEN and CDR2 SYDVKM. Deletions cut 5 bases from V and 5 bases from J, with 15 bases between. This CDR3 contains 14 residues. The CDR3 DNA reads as TGTGCCAGCAGTCCCGCCGGAGGGCCTTATGGCTACACCTTC. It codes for CASSPAGGPYGYTF.

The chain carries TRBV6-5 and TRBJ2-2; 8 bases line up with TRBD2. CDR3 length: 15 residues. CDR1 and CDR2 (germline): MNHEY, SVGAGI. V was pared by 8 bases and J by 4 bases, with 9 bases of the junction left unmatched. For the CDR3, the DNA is TGTGCCAGCTTCACGGGACTAGGGGCCACCGGGGAGCTGTTTTTT. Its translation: CASFTGLGATGELFF.

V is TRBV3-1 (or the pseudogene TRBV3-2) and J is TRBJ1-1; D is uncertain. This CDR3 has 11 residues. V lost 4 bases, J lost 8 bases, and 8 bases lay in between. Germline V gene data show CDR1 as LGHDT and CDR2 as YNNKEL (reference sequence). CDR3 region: CASSLLGEAFF. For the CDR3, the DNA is TGTGCCAGCAGCCTCCTAGGCGAAGCTTTCTTT.

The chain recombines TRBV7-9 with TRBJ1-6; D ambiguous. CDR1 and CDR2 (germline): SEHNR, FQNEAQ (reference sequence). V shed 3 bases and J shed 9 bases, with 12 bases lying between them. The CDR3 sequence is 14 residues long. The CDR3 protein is CASSFPSEASPLHF. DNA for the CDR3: TGTGCCAGCAGCTTTCCCAGCGAGGCTTCACCCCTCCACTTT.

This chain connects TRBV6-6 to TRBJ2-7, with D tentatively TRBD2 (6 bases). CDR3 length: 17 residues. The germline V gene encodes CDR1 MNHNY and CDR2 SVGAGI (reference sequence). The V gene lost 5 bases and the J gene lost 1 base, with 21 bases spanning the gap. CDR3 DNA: TGTGCCAGCAGTCGAACCCCCCCTGGGACTCTTTCCTACGAGCAGTACTTC. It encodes CASSRTPPGTLSYEQYF.

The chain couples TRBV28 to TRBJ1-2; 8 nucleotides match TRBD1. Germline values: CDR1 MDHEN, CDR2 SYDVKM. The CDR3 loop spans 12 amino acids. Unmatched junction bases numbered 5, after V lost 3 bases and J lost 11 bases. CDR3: CASSFPRGLYTF. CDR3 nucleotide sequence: TGTGCCAGCAGTTTCCCCAGGGGGCTGTACACCTTC.

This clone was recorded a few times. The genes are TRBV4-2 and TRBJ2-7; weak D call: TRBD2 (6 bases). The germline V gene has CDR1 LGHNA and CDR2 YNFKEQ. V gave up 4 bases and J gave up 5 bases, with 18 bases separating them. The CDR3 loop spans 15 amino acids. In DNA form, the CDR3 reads TGTGCCAGCAGCCCTACCAGGGAGGTAGGGAACGAGCAGTACTTC. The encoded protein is CASSPTREVGNEQYF.

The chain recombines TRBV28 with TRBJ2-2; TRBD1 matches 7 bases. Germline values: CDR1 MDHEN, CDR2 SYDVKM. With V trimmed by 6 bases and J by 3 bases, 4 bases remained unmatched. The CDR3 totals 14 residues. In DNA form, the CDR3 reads TGTGCCAGCAGCACCGACAGGGACACCGGGGAGCTGTTTTTT. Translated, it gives CASSTDRDTGELFF.

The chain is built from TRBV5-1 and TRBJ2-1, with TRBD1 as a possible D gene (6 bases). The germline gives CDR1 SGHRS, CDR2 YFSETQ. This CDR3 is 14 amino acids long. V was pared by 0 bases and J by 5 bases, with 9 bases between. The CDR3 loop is CASSLESGDNEQFF. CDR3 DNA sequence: TGCGCCAGCAGCTTGGAGTCAGGGGACAATGAGCAGTTCTTC.

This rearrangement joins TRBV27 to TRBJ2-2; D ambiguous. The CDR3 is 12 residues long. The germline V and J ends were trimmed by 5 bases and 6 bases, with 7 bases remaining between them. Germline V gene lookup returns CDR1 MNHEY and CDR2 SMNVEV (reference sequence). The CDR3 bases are TGTGCCAGCAGTATAATAGCCGGGGAGCTGTTTTTT. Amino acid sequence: CASSIIAGELFF.

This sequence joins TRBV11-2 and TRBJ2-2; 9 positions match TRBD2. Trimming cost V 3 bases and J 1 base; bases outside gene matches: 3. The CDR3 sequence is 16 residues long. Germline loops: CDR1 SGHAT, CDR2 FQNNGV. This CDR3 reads CASSFSSGMNTGELFF. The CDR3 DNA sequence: TGTGCCAGCAGCTTCTCTAGCGGGATGAACACCGGGGAGCTGTTTTTT.

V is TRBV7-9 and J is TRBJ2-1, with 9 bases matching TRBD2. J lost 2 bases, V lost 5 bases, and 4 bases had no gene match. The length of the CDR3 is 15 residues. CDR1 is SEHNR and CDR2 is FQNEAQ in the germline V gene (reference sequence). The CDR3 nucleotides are TGTGCCAGCAGCGGTAGACTAGCGGCCTACAATGAGCAGTTCTTC. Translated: CASSGRLAAYNEQFF. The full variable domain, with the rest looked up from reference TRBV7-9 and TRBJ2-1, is DTGVSQNPRHKITKRGQNVTFRCDPISEHNRLYWYRQTLGQGPEFLTYFQNEAQLEKSRLLSDRFSAERPKGSFSTLEIQRTEQGDSAMYLCASSGRLAAYNEQFFGPGTRLTVL.

CDR3 nucleotide sequence: TGTGCCACCAGTGATCCGCGGGGGAATTACAATGAGCAGTTCTTC. Its protein product is CATSDPRGNYNEQFF. The chain links TRBV24-1 to TRBJ2-1; 7 positions match TRBD2. Germline CDR1 and CDR2: KGHDR and SFDVKD. This CDR3 region has 15 residues. Losses at the gene ends were 3 bases for V and 4 bases for J; bases not matched to a gene: 5.

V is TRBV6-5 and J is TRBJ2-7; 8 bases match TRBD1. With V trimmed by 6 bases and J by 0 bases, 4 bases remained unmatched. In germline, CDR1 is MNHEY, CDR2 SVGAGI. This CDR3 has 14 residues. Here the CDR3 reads CASRMDRVSYEQYF. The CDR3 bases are TGTGCCAGCAGGATGGACAGGGTCTCCTACGAGCAGTACTTC.

CDR3 coding DNA: TGTGCCAGCAGCTTGGAGACTAAGCAGTTCTTC. This gives the protein CASSLETKQFF. The V call is TRBV11-2, the J call TRBJ2-1; D perhaps matches TRBD2 (5 bases). Looked up from germline, CDR1 is SGHAT and CDR2 is FQNNGV. Trimming left V 3 bases short and J 11 bases short, with 8 bases between. CDR3 length: 11 residues. The complete variable domain, with remaining parts taken from reference TRBV11-2 and TRBJ2-1, reads EAGVAQSPRYKIIEKRQSVAFWCNPISGHATLYWYQQILGQGPKLLIQFQNNGVVDDSQLPKDRFSAERLKGVDSTLKIQPAKLEDSAVYLCASSLETKQFFGPGTRLTVL.

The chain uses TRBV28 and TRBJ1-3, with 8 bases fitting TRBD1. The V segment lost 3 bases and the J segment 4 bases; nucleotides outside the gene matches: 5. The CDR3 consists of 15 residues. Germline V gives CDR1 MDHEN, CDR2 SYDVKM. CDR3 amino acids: CASSLHRGAGNTIYF. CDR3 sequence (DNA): TGTGCCAGCAGTTTGCACAGGGGGGCAGGAAACACCATATATTTT.

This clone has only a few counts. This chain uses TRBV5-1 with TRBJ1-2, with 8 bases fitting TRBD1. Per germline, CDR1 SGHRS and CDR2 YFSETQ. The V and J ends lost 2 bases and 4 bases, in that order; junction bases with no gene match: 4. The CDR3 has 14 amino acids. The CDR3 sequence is CASSFGQGAYGYTF. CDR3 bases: TGCGCCAGCAGCTTTGGTCAGGGGGCCTATGGCTACACCTTC.